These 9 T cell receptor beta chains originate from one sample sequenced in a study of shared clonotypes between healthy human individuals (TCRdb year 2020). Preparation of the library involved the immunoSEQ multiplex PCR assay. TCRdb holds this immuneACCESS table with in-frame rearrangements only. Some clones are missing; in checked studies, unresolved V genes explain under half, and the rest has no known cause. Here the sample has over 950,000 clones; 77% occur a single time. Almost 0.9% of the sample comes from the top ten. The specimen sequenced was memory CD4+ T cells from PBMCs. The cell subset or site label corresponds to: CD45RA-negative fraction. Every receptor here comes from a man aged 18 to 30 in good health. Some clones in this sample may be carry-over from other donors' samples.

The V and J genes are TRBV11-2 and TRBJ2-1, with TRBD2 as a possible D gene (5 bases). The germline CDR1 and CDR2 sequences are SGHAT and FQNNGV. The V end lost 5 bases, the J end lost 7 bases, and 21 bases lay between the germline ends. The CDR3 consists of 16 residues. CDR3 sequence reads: CASSPRAGRRGNEQFF. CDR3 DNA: TGTGCCAGCAGCCCACGCGCGGGCCGCCGGGGTAATGAGCAGTTCTTC.

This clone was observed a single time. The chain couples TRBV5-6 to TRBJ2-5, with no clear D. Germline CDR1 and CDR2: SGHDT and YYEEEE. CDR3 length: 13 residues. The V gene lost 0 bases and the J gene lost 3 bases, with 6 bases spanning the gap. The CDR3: CASSLVMEETQYF. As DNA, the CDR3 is TGTGCCAGCAGCTTGGTAATGGAAGAGACCCAGTACTTC. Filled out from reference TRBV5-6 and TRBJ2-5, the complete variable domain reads DAGVTQSPTHLIKTRGQQVTLRCSPKSGHDTVSWYQQALGQGPQFIFQYYEEEERQRGNFPDRFSGHQFPNYSSELNVNALLLGDSALYLCASSLVMEETQYFGPGTRLLVL.

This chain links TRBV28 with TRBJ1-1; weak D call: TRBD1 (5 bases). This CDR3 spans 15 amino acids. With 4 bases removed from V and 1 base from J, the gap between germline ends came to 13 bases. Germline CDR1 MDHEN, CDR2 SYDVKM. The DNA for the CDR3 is TGTGCCAGCAGTTCGGACGGGGCATCGAACACTGAAGCTTTCTTT. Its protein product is CASSSDGASNTEAFF.

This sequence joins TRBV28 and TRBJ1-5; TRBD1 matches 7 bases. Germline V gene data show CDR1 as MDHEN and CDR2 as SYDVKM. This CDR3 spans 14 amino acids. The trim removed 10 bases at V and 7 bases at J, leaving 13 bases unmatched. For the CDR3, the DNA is TGTGCCACCCGTAGACAGGGAGGAGGGCAGCCCCAGCATTTT. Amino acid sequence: CATRRQGGGQPQHF. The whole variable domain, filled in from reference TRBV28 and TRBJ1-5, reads DVKVTQSSRYLVKRTGEKVFLECVQDMDHENMFWYRQDPGLGLRLIYFSYDVKMKEKGDIPEGYSVSREKKERFSLILESASTNQTSMYLCATRRQGGGQPQHFGDGTRLSIL.

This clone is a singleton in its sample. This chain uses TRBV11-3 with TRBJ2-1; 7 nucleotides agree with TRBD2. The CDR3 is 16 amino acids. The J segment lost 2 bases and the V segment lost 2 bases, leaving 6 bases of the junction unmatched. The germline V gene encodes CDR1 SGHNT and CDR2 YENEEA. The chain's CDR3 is CASSLTGGSPYNEQFF. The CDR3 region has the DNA TGTGCCAGCAGCTTAACGGGCGGGAGTCCCTACAATGAGCAGTTCTTC.

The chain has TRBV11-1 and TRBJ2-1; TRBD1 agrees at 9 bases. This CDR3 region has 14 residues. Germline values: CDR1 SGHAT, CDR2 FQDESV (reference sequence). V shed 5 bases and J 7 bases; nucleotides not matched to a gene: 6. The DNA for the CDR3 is TGTGCCAGCAGCCTGGACAGGGGAAGGAATGAGCAGTTCTTC. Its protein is CASSLDRGRNEQFF.

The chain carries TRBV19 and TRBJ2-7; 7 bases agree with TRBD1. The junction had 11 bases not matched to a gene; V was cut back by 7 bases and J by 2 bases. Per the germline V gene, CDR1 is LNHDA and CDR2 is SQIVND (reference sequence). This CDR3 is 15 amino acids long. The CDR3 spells CASKGLTGVTYEQYF. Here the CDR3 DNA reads TGTGCCAGTAAGGGGCTCACAGGGGTTACCTACGAGCAGTACTTC.

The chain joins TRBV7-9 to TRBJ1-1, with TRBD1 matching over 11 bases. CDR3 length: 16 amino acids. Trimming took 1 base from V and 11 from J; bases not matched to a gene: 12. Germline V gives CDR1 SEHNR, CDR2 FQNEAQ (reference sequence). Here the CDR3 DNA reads TGTGCCAGCAGCTTAGATCCGGGACAGGGGGTTTTTCGGGCTTTCTTT. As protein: CASSLDPGQGVFRAFF.

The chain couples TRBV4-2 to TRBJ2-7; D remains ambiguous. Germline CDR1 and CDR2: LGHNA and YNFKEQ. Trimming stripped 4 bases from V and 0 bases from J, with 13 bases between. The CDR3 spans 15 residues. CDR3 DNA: TGTGCCAGCAGCCTGAGCTCGGAGAGCTCCTACGAGCAGTACTTC. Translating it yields CASSLSSESSYEQYF.